The 21 T cell receptor beta chains listed next were all sequenced from one sample in a study of OX40 agonist ivuxolimab in advanced cancers. Sequenced by immunoSEQ multiplex PCR; TCRdb stores in-frame clones only, minus some. The sample yields about 79,000 clones, roughly 90% seen once. Sequenced here: CD4+ or CD8+ T cells sorted from blood, sampled in a trial of the OX40 agonist ivuxolimab. All receptors derive from an adult with an advanced solid tumor such as melanoma, head and neck, liver or kidney cancer.

V usage is TRBV6-5 and J usage is TRBJ2-7; possibly TRBD2 for D (5 bases). This CDR3 region has 14 residues. Germline V gene data show CDR1 as MNHEY and CDR2 as SVGAGI. V was shortened by 5 bases and J by 3 bases, with 14 bases between the two germline ends. CDR3 sequence: CASSQTGTLYEQYF. The CDR3, as DNA: TGTGCCAGCAGTCAAACGGGAACCCTCTACGAGCAGTACTTC.

V and J are TRBV11-2 and TRBJ2-3, with TRBD2 as a possible D gene (5 bases). Germline CDR1 and CDR2: SGHAT and FQNNGV. There are 16 residues in the CDR3. Deletions cut 5 bases from V and 0 bases from J, with 15 bases between. CDR3 region: CASSLGAGPSTDTQYF. The DNA for the CDR3 is TGTGCCAGCAGCCTGGGAGCCGGGCCTAGCACAGATACGCAGTATTTT.

CDR3 protein: CASSAGTGGNYGYTF. For the CDR3, the DNA is TGTGCCAGCAGTGCCGGGACAGGGGGCAACTATGGCTACACCTTC. The chain links TRBV9 to TRBJ1-2; 12 nucleotides match TRBD1. Looked up from germline, CDR1 is SGDLS and CDR2 is YYNGEE. With 5 bases clipped from V and 2 bases from J, the junction kept 4 bases outside the gene matches. The CDR3 is 15 amino acids.

V and J are TRBV7-9 and TRBJ2-7; D possibly matches TRBD1 or TRBD2 (5 bases each). V lost 0 bases to trimming and J lost 0 bases, with 12 bases between them. Germline V CDR1 and CDR2: SEHNR, FQNEAQ (reference sequence). The CDR3 contains 16 residues. The CDR3 coding sequence is TGTGCCAGCAGCTTAGCGGGGGTAGGGGTCTCCTACGAGCAGTACTTC. Its translation: CASSLAGVGVSYEQYF.

The rearrangement uses TRBV11-2 and TRBJ1-2; D unresolved. V was clipped by 1 base and J by 4 bases, with 7 bases between them. The CDR3 consists of 13 residues. In germline, CDR1 is SGHAT, CDR2 FQNNGV. CDR3 DNA sequence: TGTGCCAGCAGCTTAGGGGCTTTCTATGGCTACACCTTC. Protein product: CASSLGAFYGYTF.

With respect to this clone: The junction shows a germline mismatch at one end, possibly a read error. The chain joins TRBV9 to TRBJ2-5; TRBD2 matches at 7 bases. The CDR3 consists of 13 residues. CDR1 is SGDLS, CDR2 YYNGEE, per germline. CDR3 nucleotide sequence: TGTGCCAGCAGCGCCGGGACTACCCTTGAGTTGGACTTC. Residues: CASSAGTTLELDF.

The chain employs TRBV7-8 and TRBJ1-2; 9 bases align to TRBD1. The trim removed 2 bases at V and 13 bases at J, leaving 11 bases unmatched. The germline gives CDR1 SGHVS, CDR2 FQNEAQ. The CDR3 runs 14 residues. The CDR3 sequence is CASSLTVLDRGFTF. DNA for the CDR3: TGTGCCAGCAGCTTAACGGTATTGGACAGGGGATTCACCTTC.

The chain recombines TRBV4-1 with TRBJ1-6; TRBD1 matches at 8 bases. The CDR3 spans 17 residues. Germline trimming cut 0 bases from V and 8 bases from J; bases unmatched to any gene: 9. Germline CDR1 MGHRA, CDR2 YSYEKL. The CDR3 is CASSQDRQGLGDSPLHF. In nucleotides, the CDR3 is TGCGCCAGCAGCCAAGATCGACAGGGGCTAGGAGATTCACCCCTCCACTTT.

This chain joins TRBV27 and TRBJ1-1; TRBD1 might be the D (6 bases). Germline CDR1 and CDR2: MNHEY and SMNVEV (reference sequence). The CDR3 sequence is 18 residues long. With 5 bases removed from V and 0 bases from J, the gap between germline ends came to 22 bases. The CDR3 spells CASSLLGIRGGMNTEAFF. The CDR3 nucleotides are TGTGCCAGCAGTCTACTCGGGATTAGAGGGGGGATGAACACTGAAGCTTTCTTT.

The chain uses TRBV4-3 and TRBJ1-4; D is uncertain. V was trimmed by 0 bases and J by 15 bases, leaving 17 bases between them. Germline lookup yields CDR1 LGHNA and CDR2 YSLEER. The CDR3 spans 14 residues. The CDR3 nucleotides read TGCGCCAGCAGCCAAGATCTAATGGAGACTACGGTGTTTTTT. It codes for CASSQDLMETTVFF.

Concerning this clone itself: The junction departs from the called germline gene at one end, perhaps through a read error. This sequence joins TRBV11-2 and TRBJ1-6, with D hard to call. The CDR3 extends over 11 amino acids. In germline, CDR1 is SGHAT, CDR2 FQNNGV. The CDR3 protein is CASSRNSLLHF. The CDR3 DNA follows: TGTGCCAGCAGCCGCAATTCACTCCTCCACTTT.

This chain connects TRBV7-9 to TRBJ2-7; D call uncertain. V lost 3 bases, J lost 0 bases, and 6 bases lay in between. Germline V lookup: CDR1 SEHNR, CDR2 FQNEAQ (reference sequence). The CDR3 is 13 residues long. The CDR3 DNA follows: TGTGCCAGCAGCTTTACAGTCTCCTACGAGCAGTACTTC. This translates into CASSFTVSYEQYF.

This CDR3 reads CASSVGAGNHEQYF. Here the CDR3 DNA reads TGTGCCAGCAGCGTAGGGGCAGGGAACCACGAGCAGTACTTC. The rearrangement links TRBV9 to TRBJ2-7, with D possibly being TRBD1 (5 bases). CDR3 length: 14 amino acids. Germline values: CDR1 SGDLS, CDR2 YYNGEE. V was clipped by 0 bases and J by 5 bases, with 12 bases between them.

This clone was detected once. This chain connects TRBV27 to TRBJ2-3; D call uncertain. From germline, CDR1 is MNHEY and CDR2 SMNVEV (reference sequence). CDR3 size: 14 residues. V was trimmed by 5 bases and J by 1 base, leaving 10 bases between them. CDR3 coding DNA: TGTGCCAGCAGTATCTTAGACCGCACAGATACGCAGTATTTT. Translated, it gives CASSILDRTDTQYF.

The rearrangement uses TRBV4-3 and TRBJ1-5; no clear D gene. This CDR3 spans 15 amino acids. CDR1 LGHNA and CDR2 YSLEER come from the germline V gene. V lost 3 bases and J 0 bases, leaving 9 bases between the germline ends. The CDR3 bases are TGCGCCAGCAGCCATGGCCGGGATAGCAATCAGCCCCAGCATTTT. Its translation: CASSHGRDSNQPQHF.

This chain connects TRBV27 to TRBJ2-1; D is perhaps TRBD2 (6 bases). The CDR3 loop spans 14 amino acids. The V gene lost 7 bases and the J gene lost 0 bases, with 10 bases spanning the gap. The germline CDR1 and CDR2 sequences are MNHEY and SMNVEV (reference sequence). CDR3 DNA: TGTGCCAGCATGGGGGGAGACTCCTACAATGAGCAGTTCTTC. It specifies CASMGGDSYNEQFF.

The chain recombines TRBV5-4 with TRBJ1-2; D not certain. Looked up from germline, CDR1 is SGHNT and CDR2 is YYREEE (reference sequence). CDR3 length equals 15 residues. Trimming took 6 bases from V and 6 from J, leaving 21 bases between them. In DNA, the CDR3 is TGTGCCAGCATCCTGGAGCCTACTTGGGGAGATGGCTACACCTTC. This translates into CASILEPTWGDGYTF.

V is TRBV2 and J is TRBJ2-7; D is undetermined. CDR3 length equals 18 residues. CDR1 is SNHLY, CDR2 FYNNEI, per germline. The V end lost 2 bases, the J end lost 6 bases, and 26 bases lay between the germline ends. DNA for the CDR3: TGTGCCAGCAGTGAAAACCCCCCTACGACGGAGTACCCCTTCGAGCAGTACTTC. This gives the protein CASSENPPTTEYPFEQYF.

This clone was counted a single time. The J gene is TRBJ1-5, the V gene TRBV13, with unresolved D. There are 12 residues in the CDR3. V gave up 0 bases and J gave up 7 bases, with 4 bases separating them. Germline V CDR1 and CDR2: PRHDT, FYEKMQ (reference sequence). CDR3 sequence reads: CASSLGGQPQHF. In DNA, the CDR3 is TGTGCCAGCAGCTTAGGGGGACAGCCCCAGCATTTT.

This rearrangement joins TRBV5-1 to TRBJ1-5; 9 bases are shared with TRBD1. The CDR3 loop spans 16 amino acids. The junction had 6 bases not matched to a gene; V was cut back by 4 bases and J by 1 base. Germline CDR1 SGHRS, CDR2 YFSETQ. CDR3 protein: CASSLGDRESNQPQHF. The CDR3 DNA sequence: TGCGCCAGCAGCCTGGGGGACAGGGAAAGCAATCAGCCCCAGCATTTT.

The V call is TRBV4-3, the J call TRBJ2-7, with no clear D. The CDR3 extends over 14 amino acids. CDR1 is LGHNA and CDR2 is YSLEER in the germline V gene. Trimming stripped 1 base from V and 6 bases from J, with 13 bases between. CDR3 in amino acids: CASSQASPPLEQYF. The CDR3 DNA sequence: TGCGCCAGCAGCCAAGCTTCCCCCCCTCTCGAGCAGTACTTC.